This T cell receptor (beta chain) came from a study of human T cells and chemical hapten exposure. Study outcomes and limitations: Alopecia affected the donors, so their immune response may differ from healthy people's.

The CDR3 totals 14 residues. Germline CDR1 reads SQVTM; CDR2 reads ANQGSEA. Trimming cost V 1 base and J 5 bases, with 14 bases left between them. The time point is: patch test 3, about 24 weeks after DPC sensitization. Treatment described: therapeutic diphenylcyclopropenone sensitization with weekly scalp DPC. This clonotype was seen at least ten times. The antigen is not known. TCRdb analysed the RACE reads with MiXCR anew, one entry per CDR3 protein. The table records more than 80,000 distinct CDR3 sequences, 10% to 13% of them present only once. This rearrangement joins TRBV29-1 to TRBJ1-1; TRBD1 is a possible D gene (5 bases). The sample was whole blood, taken in connection with sensitization to the hapten diphenylcyclopropenone (DPC). The receptor comes from a woman in her forties or fifties with alopecia areata. Some clones in this sample may be carry-over from other donors' samples. DNA of the CDR3: TGCAGCGTTGAAGCACCGGTGGGGGGAACTGAAGCTTTCTTT. This sequence encodes CSVEAPVGGTEAFF.